This T cell receptor beta chain was captured by sequencing in a study of blood T cell repertoires in COVID-19. Overall study context: COVID-19 samples from acute and convalescent phases originated in the United States, Italy and Spain.

Clones were read by immunoSEQ multiplex PCR, and TCRdb kept only the in-frame ones, dropping some. The table lists about 120,000 clones, roughly 88% of them singletons, with roughly 4% in the top ten. The CDR3 extends over 15 amino acids. The gene calls are TRBV21-1 and TRBJ1-6; TRBD1 is taken as the D call from the table, unchecked against the DNA. TRBV21-1 is assigned pseudogene status. The sample was peripheral blood. The clonotype comes from a man aged 40-49 years with acute or convalescent COVID-19. CDR3 nucleotide sequence: TGTGCCAGCAGCCCCCGACAGGGTCAAAATTCACCCCTCCACTTT. It specifies CASSPRQGQNSPLHF.